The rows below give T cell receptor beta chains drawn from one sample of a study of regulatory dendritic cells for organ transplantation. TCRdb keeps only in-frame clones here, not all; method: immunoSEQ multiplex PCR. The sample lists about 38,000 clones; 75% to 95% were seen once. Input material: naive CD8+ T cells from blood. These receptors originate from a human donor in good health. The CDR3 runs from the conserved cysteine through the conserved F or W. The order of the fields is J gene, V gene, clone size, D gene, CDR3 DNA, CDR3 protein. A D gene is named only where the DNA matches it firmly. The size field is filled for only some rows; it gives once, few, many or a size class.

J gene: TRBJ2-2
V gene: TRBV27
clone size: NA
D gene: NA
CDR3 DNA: TGTGCCAGCAGTTTATCGGGGGGGCTCACCGGGGAGCTGTTTTTT
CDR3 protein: CASSLSGGLTGELFF

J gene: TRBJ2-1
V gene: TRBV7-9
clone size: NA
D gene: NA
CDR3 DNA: TGTGCCAGCAGCCCACTAGGAGGGGATGGGGGTGAGCAGTTCTTC
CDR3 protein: CASSPLGGDGGEQFF

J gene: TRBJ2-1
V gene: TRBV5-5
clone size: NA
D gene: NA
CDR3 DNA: TGTGCCAGCAGCATAAGCTCCTACAATGAGCAGTTCTTC
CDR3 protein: CASSISSYNEQFF

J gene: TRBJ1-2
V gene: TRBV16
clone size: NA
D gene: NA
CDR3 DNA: TGTGCCAGCAGCCAACGGTATGGCTACACCTTC
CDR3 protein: CASSQRYGYTF

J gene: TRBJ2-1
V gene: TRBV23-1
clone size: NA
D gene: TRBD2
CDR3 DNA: TGCGCCAGCAGTCAATCGACCCGACGGGGTAGCGGGGGGCCTAGTGAGCAGTTCTTC
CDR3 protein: CASSQSTRRGSGGPSEQFF

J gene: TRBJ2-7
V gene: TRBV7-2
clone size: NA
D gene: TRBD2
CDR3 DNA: TGTGCCAGCAGCCCCATATCGGCGGGGGTCTGGGAGCAGTACTTC
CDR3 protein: CASSPISAGVWEQYF

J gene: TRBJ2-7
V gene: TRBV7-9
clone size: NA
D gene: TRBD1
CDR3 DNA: TGTGCCAGCGTAGGGGGACAGGGTTCTTACGAGCAGTACTTC
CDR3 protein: CASVGGQGSYEQYF

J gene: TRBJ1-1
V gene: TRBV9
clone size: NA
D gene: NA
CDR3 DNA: TGTGCCAGCAGCGTTGATCAGGGGGAAGCTTTCTTT
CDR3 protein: CASSVDQGEAFF

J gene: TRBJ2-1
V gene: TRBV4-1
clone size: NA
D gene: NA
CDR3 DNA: TGCGCCAGCAGCCAACCGACAGCTAGAAGCTCCTACAATGAGCAGTTCTTC
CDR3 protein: CASSQPTARSSYNEQFF

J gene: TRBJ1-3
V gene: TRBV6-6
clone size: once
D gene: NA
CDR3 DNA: TGTGCCAGCAGTAACGTTGCAGGAAACACCATATATTTT
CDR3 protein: CASSNVAGNTIYF

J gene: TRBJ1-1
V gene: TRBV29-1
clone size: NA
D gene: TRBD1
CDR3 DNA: TGCAGCGTTGACCGGGACAGATCCAACACTGAAGCTTTCTTT
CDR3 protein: CSVDRDRSNTEAFF

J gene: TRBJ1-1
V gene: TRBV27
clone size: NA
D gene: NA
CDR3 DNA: TGTGCCAGCAGTGTTTTCTCTGGGACTGAAGCTTTCTTT
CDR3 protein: CASSVFSGTEAFF

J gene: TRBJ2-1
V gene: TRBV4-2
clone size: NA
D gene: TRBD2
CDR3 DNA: TGTGCCAGCAGCCAAGACCCCCTCGGGGCGGGAGTAAAGAATGAGCAGTTCTTC
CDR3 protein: CASSQDPLGAGVKNEQFF

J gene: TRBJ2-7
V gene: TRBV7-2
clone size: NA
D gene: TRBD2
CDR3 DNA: TGTGCCAGCAGCGTCGGGGGGACCTCCTACGAGCAGTACTTC
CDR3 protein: CASSVGGTSYEQYF

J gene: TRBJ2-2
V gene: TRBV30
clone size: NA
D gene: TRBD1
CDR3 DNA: TGTGCCGGGACAGATCACATTGGACAGGGGGCCGCCGGGGAGCTGTTTTTT
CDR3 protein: CAGTDHIGQGAAGELFF

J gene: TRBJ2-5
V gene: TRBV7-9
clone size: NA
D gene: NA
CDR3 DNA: TGTGCCAGCAGCTTATCTAGTCAGACGAGCCGTGAGACCCAGTACTTC
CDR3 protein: CASSLSSQTSRETQYF

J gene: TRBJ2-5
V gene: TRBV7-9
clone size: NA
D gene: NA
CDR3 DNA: TGTGCCAGCAGCTTATCTCTGGGGGAGACCCAGTACTTC
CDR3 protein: CASSLSLGETQYF

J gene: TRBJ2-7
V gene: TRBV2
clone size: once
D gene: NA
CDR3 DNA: TGTGCCAGCAGTGATCGAATCCCCCACTACGAGCAGTACTTC
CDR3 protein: CASSDRIPHYEQYF

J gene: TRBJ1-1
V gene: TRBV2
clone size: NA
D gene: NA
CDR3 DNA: TGTGCCAGCAACGTAGGGCAGGGATTAACTGAAGCTTTCTTT
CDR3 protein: CASNVGQGLTEAFF

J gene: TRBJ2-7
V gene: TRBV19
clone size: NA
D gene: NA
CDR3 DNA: TGTGCCAGTAGCAGGGGGAGGGCGGTCTCCTACGAGCAGTACTTC
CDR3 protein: CASSRGRAVSYEQYF

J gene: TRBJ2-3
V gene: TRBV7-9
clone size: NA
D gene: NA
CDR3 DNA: TGTGCCAGCAGCTTAGGAGACACAGATACGCAGTATTTT
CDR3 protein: CASSLGDTDTQYF

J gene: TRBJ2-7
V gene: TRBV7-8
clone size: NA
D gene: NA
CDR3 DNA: TGTGCCAGCAGCTTAAAGCCAAACAACGAGCAGTACTTC
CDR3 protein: CASSLKPNNEQYF

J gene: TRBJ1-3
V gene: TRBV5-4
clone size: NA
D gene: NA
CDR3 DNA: TGTGCCAGCAGCCCCTCGGGGGACACCATATATTTT
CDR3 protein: CASSPSGDTIYF

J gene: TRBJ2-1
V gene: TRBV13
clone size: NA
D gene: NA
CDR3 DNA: TGTGCCAGCAGTTTAACCGACAGGGAGCAGTTCTTC
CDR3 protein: CASSLTDREQFF

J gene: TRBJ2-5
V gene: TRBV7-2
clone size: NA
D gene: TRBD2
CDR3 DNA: TGTGCCAGCAGCTGGGGGCAGGGGCTAGCGGGGCTAGAGACCCAGTACTTC
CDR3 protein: CASSWGQGLAGLETQYF

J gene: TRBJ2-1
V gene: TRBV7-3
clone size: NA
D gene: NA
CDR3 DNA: TGTGCCAGCAAAAGATCTGGAGGGGAGTACAATGAGCAGTTCTTC
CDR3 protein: CASKRSGGEYNEQFF

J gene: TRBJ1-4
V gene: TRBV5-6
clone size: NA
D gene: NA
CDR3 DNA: TGTGCCAGCAGCTTGTTCTGGGCGGACGGTTTGACTGAAAAACTGTTTTTT
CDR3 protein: CASSLFWADGLTEKLFF

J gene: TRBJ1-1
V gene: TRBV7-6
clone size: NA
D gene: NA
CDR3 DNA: TGTGCCAGCATGGGCAGAGCGGGGTCCATGAACACTGAAGCTTTCTTT
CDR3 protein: CASMGRAGSMNTEAFF

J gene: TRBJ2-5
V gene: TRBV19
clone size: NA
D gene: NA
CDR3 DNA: TGTGCCAGTAGTTTCTGGACGGGGAACCAAGAGACCCAGTACTTC
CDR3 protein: CASSFWTGNQETQYF

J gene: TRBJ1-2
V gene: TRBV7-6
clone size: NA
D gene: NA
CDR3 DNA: TGTGCCAGCAGCTCGAGGGTCGTCCAGCGAATAACGGATGGCTACACCTTC
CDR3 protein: CASSSRVVQRITDGYTF

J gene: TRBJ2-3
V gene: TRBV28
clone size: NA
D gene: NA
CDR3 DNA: TGTGCCCGCCCGGCTAAGGGGAGAACAGATACGCAGTATTTT
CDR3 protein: CARPAKGRTDTQYF

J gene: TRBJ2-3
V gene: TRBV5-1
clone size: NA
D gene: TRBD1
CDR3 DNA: TGCGCCAGCAGCTTGGAGGGGGCTACCACAGATACGCAGTATTTT
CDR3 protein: CASSLEGATTDTQYF

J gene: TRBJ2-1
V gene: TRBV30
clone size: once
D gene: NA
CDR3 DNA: TGTGCCTGGAGTGACGGGGGTGGGGAGCAGTTCTTC
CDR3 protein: CAWSDGGGEQFF

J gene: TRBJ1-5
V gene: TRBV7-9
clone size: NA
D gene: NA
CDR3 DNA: TGTGCCAGCAGCTTGGACGGCAGCAATCGGCCCCAGCATTTT
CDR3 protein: CASSLDGSNRPQHF

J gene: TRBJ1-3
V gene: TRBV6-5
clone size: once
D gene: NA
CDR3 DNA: TGTGCCAGCACTCGGGGAAACACCATATATTTT
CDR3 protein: CASTRGNTIYF

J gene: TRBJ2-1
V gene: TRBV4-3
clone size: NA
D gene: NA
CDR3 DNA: TGCGCCAGCAGCTATTACAATGAGCAGTTCTTC
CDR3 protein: CASSYYNEQFF

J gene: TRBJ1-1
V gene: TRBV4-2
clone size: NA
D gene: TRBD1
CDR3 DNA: TGTGCCAGCAGCCAGGACAGGGTAGGGACTGAAGCTTTCTTT
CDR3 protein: CASSQDRVGTEAFF

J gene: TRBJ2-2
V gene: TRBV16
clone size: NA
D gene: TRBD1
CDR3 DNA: TGTGCCAGCAGCCTTGGGACAGGAGGCACCGGGGAGCTGTTTTTT
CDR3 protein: CASSLGTGGTGELFF

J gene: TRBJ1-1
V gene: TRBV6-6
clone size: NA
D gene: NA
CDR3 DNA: TGTGCCAGCAGTTACTGGCCGACAGGTTCGAACACTGAAGCTTTCTTT
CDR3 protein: CASSYWPTGSNTEAFF

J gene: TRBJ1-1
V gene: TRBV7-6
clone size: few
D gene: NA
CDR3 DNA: TGTGCCAGCAGCAGCGGCTGGAATCTGGGGGCTTTCTTT
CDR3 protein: CASSSGWNLGAFF

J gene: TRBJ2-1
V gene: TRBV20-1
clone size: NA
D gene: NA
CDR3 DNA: TGCAGTGCTAGACTCAATGAGCAGTTCTTC
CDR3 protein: CSARLNEQFF

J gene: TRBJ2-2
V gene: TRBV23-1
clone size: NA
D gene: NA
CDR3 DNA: TGCGCCAGCAGTCAATCCCGAACGCCGCCCGGGGAGCTGTTTTTT
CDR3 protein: CASSQSRTPPGELFF

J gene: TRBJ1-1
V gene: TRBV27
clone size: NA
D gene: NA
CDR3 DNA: TGTGCCAGCAGTCCGGCGAGGGGCACTGAAGCTTTCTTT
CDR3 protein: CASSPARGTEAFF

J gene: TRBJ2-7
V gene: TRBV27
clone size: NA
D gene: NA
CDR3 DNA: TGTGCCAGCAGTACTGGACTGCTCTACGAGCAGTACTTC
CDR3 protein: CASSTGLLYEQYF

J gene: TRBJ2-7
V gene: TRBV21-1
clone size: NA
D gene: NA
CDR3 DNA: TGTGCCAGCAGCTATATCAAAAAGCCAGAAAAGTACTCCTACGAGCAGTACTTC
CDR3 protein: CASSYIKKPEKYSYEQYF

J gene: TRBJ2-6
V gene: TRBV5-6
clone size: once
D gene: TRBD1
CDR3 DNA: TGTGCCAGCAGCCATGGGACAGATCCCAACGTCCTGACTTTC
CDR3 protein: CASSHGTDPNVLTF